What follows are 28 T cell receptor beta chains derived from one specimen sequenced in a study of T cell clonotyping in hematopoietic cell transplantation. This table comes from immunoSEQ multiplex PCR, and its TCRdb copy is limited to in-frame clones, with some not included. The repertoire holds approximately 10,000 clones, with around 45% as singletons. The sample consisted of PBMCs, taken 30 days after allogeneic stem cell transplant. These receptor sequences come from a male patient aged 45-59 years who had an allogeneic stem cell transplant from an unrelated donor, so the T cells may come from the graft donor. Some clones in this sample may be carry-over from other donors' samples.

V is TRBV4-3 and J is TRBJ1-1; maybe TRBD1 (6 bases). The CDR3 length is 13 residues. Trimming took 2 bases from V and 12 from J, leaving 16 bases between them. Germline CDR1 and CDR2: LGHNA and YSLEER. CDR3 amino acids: CASSQLGFTGSFF. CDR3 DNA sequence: TGCGCCAGCAGCCAACTGGGTTTTACAGGGTCTTTCTTT.

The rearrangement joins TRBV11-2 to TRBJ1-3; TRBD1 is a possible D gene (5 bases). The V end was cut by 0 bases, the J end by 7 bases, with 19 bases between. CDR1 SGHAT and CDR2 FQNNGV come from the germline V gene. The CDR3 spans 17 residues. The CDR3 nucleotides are TGTGCCAGCAGCTTAGATCCCCCCAGGGTGCCCTGGAACACCATATATTTT. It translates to CASSLDPPRVPWNTIYF.

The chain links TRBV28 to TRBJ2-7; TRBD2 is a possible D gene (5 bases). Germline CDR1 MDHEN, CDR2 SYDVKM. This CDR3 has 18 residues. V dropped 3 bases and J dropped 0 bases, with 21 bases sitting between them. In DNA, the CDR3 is TGTGCCAGCAGTTTCAACGAAATTTTAGGGAGAAGCTCCTACGAGCAGTACTTC. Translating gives CASSFNEILGRSSYEQYF.

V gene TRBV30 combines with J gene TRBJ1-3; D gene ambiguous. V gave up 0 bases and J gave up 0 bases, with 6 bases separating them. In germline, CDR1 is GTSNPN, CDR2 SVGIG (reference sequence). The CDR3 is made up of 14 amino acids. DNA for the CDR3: TGTGCCTGGAGTGTACTCAGCTCTGGAAACACCATATATTTT. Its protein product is CAWSVLSSGNTIYF.

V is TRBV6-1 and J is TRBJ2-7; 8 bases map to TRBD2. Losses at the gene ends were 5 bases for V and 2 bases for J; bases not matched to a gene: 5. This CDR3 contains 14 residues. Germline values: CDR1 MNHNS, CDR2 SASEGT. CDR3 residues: CASSQALAAYEQYF. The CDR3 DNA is TGTGCCAGCAGTCAGGCACTAGCGGCCTACGAGCAGTACTTC.

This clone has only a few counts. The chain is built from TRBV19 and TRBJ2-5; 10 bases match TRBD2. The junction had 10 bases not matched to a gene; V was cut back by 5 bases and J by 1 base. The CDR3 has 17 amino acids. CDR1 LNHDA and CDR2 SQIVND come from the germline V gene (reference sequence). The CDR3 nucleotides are TGTGCCAGTAGTCCCCAGGGAGCGGGAGGGCTCCAAGAGACCCAGTACTTC. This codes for CASSPQGAGGLQETQYF.

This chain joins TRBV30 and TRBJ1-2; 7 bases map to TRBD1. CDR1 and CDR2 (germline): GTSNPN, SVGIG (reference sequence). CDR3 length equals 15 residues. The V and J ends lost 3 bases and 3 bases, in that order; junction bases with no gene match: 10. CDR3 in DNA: TGTGCCTGGAGAGTTTTTAGGGACAGAGACTATGGCTACACCTTC. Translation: CAWRVFRDRDYGYTF.

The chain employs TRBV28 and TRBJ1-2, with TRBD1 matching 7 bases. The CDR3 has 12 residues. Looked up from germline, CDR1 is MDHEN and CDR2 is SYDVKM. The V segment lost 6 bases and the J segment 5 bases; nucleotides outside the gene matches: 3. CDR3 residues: CASRSGGYGYTF. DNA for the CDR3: TGTGCCAGCAGGTCAGGGGGGTATGGCTACACCTTC.

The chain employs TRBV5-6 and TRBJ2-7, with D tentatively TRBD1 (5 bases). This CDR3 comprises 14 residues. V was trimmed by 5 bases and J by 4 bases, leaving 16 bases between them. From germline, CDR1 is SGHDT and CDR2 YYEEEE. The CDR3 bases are TGTGCCAGCAGTTCGGAGACAGCAGTATACGAGCAGTACTTC. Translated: CASSSETAVYEQYF.

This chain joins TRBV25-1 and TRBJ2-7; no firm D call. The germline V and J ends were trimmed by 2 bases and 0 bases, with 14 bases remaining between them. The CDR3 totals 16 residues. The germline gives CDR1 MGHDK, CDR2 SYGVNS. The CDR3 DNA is TGTGCCAGCAGTGAAACAGTCAGCACCCTCTCCTACGAGCAGTACTTC. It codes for CASSETVSTLSYEQYF.

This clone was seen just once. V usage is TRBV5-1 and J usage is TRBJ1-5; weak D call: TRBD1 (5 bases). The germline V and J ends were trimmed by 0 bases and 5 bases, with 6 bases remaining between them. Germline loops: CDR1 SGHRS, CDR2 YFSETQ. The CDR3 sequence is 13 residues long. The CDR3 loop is CASSLVGHQPQHF. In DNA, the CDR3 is TGCGCCAGCAGCTTGGTGGGGCATCAGCCCCAGCATTTT.

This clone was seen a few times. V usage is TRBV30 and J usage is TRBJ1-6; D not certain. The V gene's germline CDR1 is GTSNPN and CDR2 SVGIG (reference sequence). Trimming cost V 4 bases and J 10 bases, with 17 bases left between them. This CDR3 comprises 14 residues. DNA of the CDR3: TGTGCCTGGAATCTGGGTCAGAACATCTCACCCCTCCACTTT. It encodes CAWNLGQNISPLHF.

The CDR3 nucleotides read TGTGCCTGGAGTGTTAAGTCAGGGATGGAGCCTGAAGCTTTCTTT. Amino acid sequence: CAWSVKSGMEPEAFF. The chain employs TRBV30 and TRBJ1-1; TRBD1 might be the D (5 bases). Germline lookup yields CDR1 GTSNPN and CDR2 SVGIG (reference sequence). V was shortened by 0 bases and J by 6 bases, with 17 bases between the two germline ends. The CDR3 spans 15 residues.

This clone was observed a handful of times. The CDR3 DNA reads TGTGCCAGCAGTTGGGGCGGGGGGGCCCTGGATGAGCAGTTCTTC. Translation gives CASSWGGGALDEQFF. The rearrangement uses TRBV27 and TRBJ2-1; 9 bases are shared with TRBD2. The junction had 9 bases not matched to a gene; V was cut back by 4 bases and J by 8 bases. The germline CDR1 and CDR2 sequences are MNHEY and SMNVEV (reference sequence). This CDR3 region has 15 residues.

The CDR3 nucleotides read TGTGCCTGGGAATCCGGGACAGGGAATCAGCCCCAGCATTTT. Protein sequence: CAWESGTGNQPQHF. V gene TRBV30 combines with J gene TRBJ1-5, with 9 bases fitting TRBD1. Germline V lookup: CDR1 GTSNPN, CDR2 SVGIG (reference sequence). V dropped 5 bases and J dropped 4; count of bases not matched to a gene: 6. This CDR3 region has 14 residues.

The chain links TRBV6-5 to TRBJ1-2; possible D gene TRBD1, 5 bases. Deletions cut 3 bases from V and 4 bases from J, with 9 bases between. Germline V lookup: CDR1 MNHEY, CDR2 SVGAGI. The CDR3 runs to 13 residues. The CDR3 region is CASSYDRLYGYTF. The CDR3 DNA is TGTGCCAGCAGTTATGACAGACTCTATGGCTACACCTTC.

CDR3 bases: TGTGCCAGCATGGGACACATGAACACTGAAGCTTTCTTT. It is translated as CASMGHMNTEAFF. The genes are TRBV2 and TRBJ1-1, with D perhaps TRBD1 (6 bases). The CDR3 contains 13 residues. Per the germline V gene, CDR1 is SNHLY and CDR2 is FYNNEI. With 7 bases removed from V and 0 bases from J, the gap between germline ends came to 9 bases.

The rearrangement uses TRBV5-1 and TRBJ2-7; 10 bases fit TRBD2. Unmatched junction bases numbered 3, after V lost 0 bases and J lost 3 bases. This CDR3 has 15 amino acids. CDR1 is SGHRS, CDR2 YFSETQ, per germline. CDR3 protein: CASSLETSGNYEQYF. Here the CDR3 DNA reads TGCGCCAGCAGCTTGGAAACTAGCGGGAACTACGAGCAGTACTTC.

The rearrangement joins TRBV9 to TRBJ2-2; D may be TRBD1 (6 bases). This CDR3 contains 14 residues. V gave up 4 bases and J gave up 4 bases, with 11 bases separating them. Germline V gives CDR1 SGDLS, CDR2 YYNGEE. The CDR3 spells CASSQSGVTGELFF. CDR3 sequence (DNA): TGTGCCAGCAGCCAGTCAGGGGTCACCGGGGAGCTGTTTTTT.

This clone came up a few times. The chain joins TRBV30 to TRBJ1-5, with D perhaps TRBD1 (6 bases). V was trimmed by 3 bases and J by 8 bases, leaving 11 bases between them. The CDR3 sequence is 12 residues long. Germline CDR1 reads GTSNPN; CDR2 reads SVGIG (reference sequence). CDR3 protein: CAWSLGGEPQHF. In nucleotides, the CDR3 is TGTGCCTGGAGCCTGGGGGGCGAGCCCCAGCATTTT.

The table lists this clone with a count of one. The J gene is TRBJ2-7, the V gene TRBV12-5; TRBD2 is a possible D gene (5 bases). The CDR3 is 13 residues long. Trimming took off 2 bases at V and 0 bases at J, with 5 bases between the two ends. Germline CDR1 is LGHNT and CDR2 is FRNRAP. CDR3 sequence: CASGLSGSYEQYF. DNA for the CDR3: TGTGCTAGTGGTTTGAGCGGCTCCTACGAGCAGTACTTC.

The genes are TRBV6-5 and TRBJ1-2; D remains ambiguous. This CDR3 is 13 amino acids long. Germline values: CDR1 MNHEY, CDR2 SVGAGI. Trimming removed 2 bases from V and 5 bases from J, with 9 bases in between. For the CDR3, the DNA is TGTGCCAGCAGTTACGGTCCCCGATATGGCTACACCTTC. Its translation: CASSYGPRYGYTF.

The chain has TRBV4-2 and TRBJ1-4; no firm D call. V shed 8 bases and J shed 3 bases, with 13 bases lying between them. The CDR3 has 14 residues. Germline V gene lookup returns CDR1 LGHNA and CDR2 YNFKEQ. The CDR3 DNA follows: TGTGCCAGCGGTGAGAGTCCGGCTAATGAAAAACTGTTTTTT. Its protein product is CASGESPANEKLFF.

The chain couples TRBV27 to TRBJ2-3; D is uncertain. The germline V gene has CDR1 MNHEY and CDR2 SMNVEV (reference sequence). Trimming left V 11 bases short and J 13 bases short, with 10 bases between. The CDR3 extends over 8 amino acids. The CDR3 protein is CASGWEYF. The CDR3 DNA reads TGTGCCTCCGGATGGGAGTATTTT.

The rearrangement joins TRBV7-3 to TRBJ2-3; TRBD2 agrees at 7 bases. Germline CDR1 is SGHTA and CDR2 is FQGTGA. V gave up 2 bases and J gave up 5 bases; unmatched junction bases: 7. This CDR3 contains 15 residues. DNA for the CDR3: TGTGCCAGCAGCTTAGTGGGAGGGCCGGGAGATACGCAGTATTTT. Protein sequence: CASSLVGGPGDTQYF.

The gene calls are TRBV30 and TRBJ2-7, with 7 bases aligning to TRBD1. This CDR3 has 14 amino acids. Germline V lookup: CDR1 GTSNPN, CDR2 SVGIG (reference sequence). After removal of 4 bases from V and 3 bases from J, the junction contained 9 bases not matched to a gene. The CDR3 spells CAWKPGTALYEQYF. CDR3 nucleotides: TGTGCCTGGAAACCCGGGACAGCTCTCTACGAGCAGTACTTC.

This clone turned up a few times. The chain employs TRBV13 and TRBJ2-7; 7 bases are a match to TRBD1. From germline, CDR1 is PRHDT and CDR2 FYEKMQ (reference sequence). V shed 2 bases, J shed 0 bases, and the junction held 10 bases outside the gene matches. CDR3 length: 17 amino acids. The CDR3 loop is CASSLRTRQGSSYEQYF. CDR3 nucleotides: TGTGCCAGCAGCTTACGAACAAGACAGGGCAGCTCCTACGAGCAGTACTTC. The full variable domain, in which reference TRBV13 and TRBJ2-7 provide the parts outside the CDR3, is AAGVIQSPRHLIKEKRETATLKCYPIPRHDTVYWYQQGPGQDPQFLISFYEKMQSDKGSIPDRFSAQQFSDYHSELNMSSLELGDSALYFCASSLRTRQGSSYEQYFGPGTRLTVT.

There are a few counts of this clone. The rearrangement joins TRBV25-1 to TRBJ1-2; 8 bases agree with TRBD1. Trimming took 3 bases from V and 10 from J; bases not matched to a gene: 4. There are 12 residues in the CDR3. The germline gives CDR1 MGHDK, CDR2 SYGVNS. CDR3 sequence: CASSDWDRLYTF. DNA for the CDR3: TGTGCCAGCAGTGACTGGGACAGGCTCTACACCTTC.